The 8 T cell receptor beta chains reported below all come from one sample, sequenced in a study of identical twins. In TCRdb, the 5' RACE reads were re-called with MiXCR into one record per CDR3 protein. The sample carries around 1.7 million distinct CDR3 sequences, roughly 35% recorded once. The specimen sequenced was cord blood. These receptors originate from a newborn girl in good health.

The sample holds a few counts of this clonotype. The chain is built from TRBV13 and TRBJ1-1; D unclear. The CDR3 is made up of 11 amino acids. Germline values: CDR1 PRHDT, CDR2 FYEKMQ (reference sequence). The germline V and J ends were trimmed by 2 bases and 8 bases, with 6 bases remaining between them. The CDR3 spells CASSLREEAFF. CDR3 DNA: TGTGCCAGCAGCTTAAGAGAGGAAGCTTTCTTT.

This clonotype occurred many times. The junction does not match germline at one end; this may be a read error. This chain links TRBV5-1 with TRBJ2-5; TRBD1 is a possible D gene (5 bases). The CDR3 is 14 residues long. Germline lookup yields CDR1 SGHRS and CDR2 YFSETQ. CDR3 bases: TGTGCCAGCAGTTTTGGGCAGGGCCAAGAGACCCAGTACTTC. It encodes CASSFGQGQETQYF.

This clonotype was detected a few times. The chain recombines TRBV20-1 with TRBJ1-6; D call uncertain. This CDR3 spans 14 amino acids. Deletions cut 7 bases from V and 7 bases from J, with 17 bases between. Germline V CDR1 and CDR2: DFQATT, SNEGSKA (reference sequence). CDR3 sequence: CSVGQTNSNSPLHF. CDR3 sequence (DNA): TGCAGTGTTGGGCAGACCAACTCCAATTCACCCCTCCACTTT.

This clonotype occurred many times. The rearrangement links TRBV2 to TRBJ2-5; a weak D match, TRBD2 (6 bases). The V end lost 1 base, the J end lost 1 base, and 10 bases lay between the germline ends. CDR1 is SNHLY, CDR2 FYNNEI, per germline. The CDR3 covers 15 residues. This CDR3 is CASSEVAGPQETQYF. CDR3 DNA sequence: TGTGCCAGCAGTGAAGTGGCGGGGCCCCAAGAGACCCAGTACTTC. The full variable domain, in which reference TRBV2 and TRBJ2-5 provide the parts outside the CDR3, is EPEVTQTPSHQVTQMGQEVILRCVPISNHLYFYWYRQILGQKVEFLVSFYNNEISEKSEIFDDQFSVERPDGSNFTLKIRSTKLEDSAMYFCASSEVAGPQETQYFGPGTRLLVL.

The chain combines TRBV28 with TRBJ2-5, with D possibly matching TRBD2 (5 bases). Germline V CDR1 and CDR2: MDHEN, SYDVKM. Trimming stripped 10 bases from V and 11 bases from J, with 26 bases between. This CDR3 is built from 14 residues. CDR3 amino acids: CATRYDYGYNEQYF. The DNA of the CDR3 is TGTGCCACCAGGTACGACTACGGCTACAATGAGCAGTACTTC.

This clonotype was recorded a few times. The junction does not match germline at one end; this may be a read error. The gene calls are TRBV7-7 and TRBJ2-3; 8 positions agree with TRBD2. The V gene's germline CDR1 is SSHAT and CDR2 FNYEAQ (reference sequence). CDR3 length equals 15 residues. CDR3 sequence (DNA): TGTGCTAGCAGCTTTGGACTAGCCATCACAGATACGCAGTATTTT. It encodes CASSFGLAITDTQYF. The variable domain in full, with the rest retrieved from reference TRBV7-7 and TRBJ2-3, is GAGVSQSPRYKVTKRGQDVTLRCDPISSHATLYWYQQALGQGPEFLTYFNYEAQPDKSGLPSDRFSAERPEGSISTLTIQRTEQRDSAMYRCASSFGLAITDTQYFGPGTRLTVL.

This clonotype has a handful of counts. The chain links TRBV19 to TRBJ1-1; the match to TRBD1 covers 7 bases. This CDR3 region has 12 residues. J was trimmed by 1 base and V by 10 bases; bases with no gene match: 3. The germline gives CDR1 LNHDA, CDR2 SQIVND (reference sequence). CDR3 protein: CATWDRNTEAFF. CDR3 sequence (DNA): TGTGCCACCTGGGACAGGAACACTGAAGCTTTCTTT.

This CDR3 reads CASSSEGSSTDTQYF. CDR3 in DNA: TGTGCCAGCAGTTCCGAAGGCTCTAGCACAGATACGCAGTATTTT. The V gene is TRBV12-3 or TRBV12-4, the J gene TRBJ2-3; D unclear. The germline V and J ends were trimmed by 4 bases and 0 bases, with 11 bases remaining between them. CDR3 length: 15 amino acids.